This T cell receptor beta chain was identified during a study of T cell responses to AZD1222 COVID-19 vaccine. Sequencing was performed with immunoSEQ multiplex PCR; in TCRdb, only in-frame clones are kept and a portion is missing. The table has 200,000 or so clones, 94% seen once. The length of the CDR3 is 18 residues. The V end lost 0 bases, the J end lost 2 bases, and 19 bases lay between the germline ends. CDR1 is SGHDT and CDR2 is YYEEEE in the germline V gene. This TCR came from an adult in good health. The chain carries TRBV5-6 and TRBJ2-3; D uncertain. Sequencing was performed on peripheral blood, taken on day 0 of AZD1222 vaccination. CDR3: CASSLVRGGNIHTDTQYF. The CDR3 coding sequence is TGTGCCAGCAGCTTGGTCCGTGGTGGGAACATCCACACAGATACGCAGTATTTT.